This T cell receptor (beta chain) was identified in a study of shared clonotypes between healthy human individuals. Turning to this clone: What it recognizes is unknown. The same CDR3 arises from other DNA sequences in this sample as well.

TCRdb's copy holds only in-frame clones and misses some; the assay was immunoSEQ multiplex PCR. The sample records around 2,000,000 clones, approximately 95% being singletons. Whole-study results and caveats: Limitation of the genetic and exposure-history diversity represented came from the few donors.

Naive CD8 cells comprised CD45RO-negative, CCR7-positively selected cells, excluding terminally differentiated effector memory CD45RA+ cells. Germline trimming cut 0 bases from V and 0 bases from J; bases unmatched to any gene: 5. CDR3 length: 16 residues. CDR1 and CDR2 (germline): MNHEY, SVGAGI. Sample: naive CD8+ T cells sorted from blood. The rearrangement uses TRBV6-5 and TRBJ2-7, with 7 bases aligning to TRBD1. The sequence derives from a man between 18 and 29 years old in good health. CDR3 loop: CASSYSTGAVSYEQYF. CDR3 in DNA: TGTGCCAGCAGTTACTCAACAGGGGCAGTCTCCTACGAGCAGTACTTC.